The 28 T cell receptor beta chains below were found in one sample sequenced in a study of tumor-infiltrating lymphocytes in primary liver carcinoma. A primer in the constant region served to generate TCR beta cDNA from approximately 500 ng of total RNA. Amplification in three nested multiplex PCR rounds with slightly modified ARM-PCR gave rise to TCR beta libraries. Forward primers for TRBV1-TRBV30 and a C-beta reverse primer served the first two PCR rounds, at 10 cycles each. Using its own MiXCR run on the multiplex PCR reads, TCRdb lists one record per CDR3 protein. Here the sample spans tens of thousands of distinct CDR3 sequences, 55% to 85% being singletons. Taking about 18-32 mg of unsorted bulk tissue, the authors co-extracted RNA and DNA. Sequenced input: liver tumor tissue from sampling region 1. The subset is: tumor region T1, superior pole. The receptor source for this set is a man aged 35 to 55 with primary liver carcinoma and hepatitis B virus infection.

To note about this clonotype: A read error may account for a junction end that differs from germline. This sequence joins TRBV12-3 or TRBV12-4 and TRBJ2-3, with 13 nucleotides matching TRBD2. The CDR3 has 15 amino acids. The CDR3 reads CARSRLAGGTYTQYF. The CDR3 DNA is TGTGCCAGGAGTCGACTAGCGGGAGGCACATATACGCAGTATTTT.

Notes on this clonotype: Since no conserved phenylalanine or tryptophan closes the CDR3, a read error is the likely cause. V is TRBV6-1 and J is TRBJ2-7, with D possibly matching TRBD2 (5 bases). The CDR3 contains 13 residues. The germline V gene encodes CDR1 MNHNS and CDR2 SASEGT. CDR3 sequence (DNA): TGTGCCAGTAGTGCTAGCTGGGGCTACGAGCAGTACATC. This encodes CASSASWGYEQYI.

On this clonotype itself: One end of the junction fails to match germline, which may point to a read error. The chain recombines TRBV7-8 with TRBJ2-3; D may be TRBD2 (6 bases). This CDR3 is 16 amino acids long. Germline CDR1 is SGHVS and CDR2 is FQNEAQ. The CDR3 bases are TGTGCCAACAGCTTAGCGGCGGTGGTAGCTCAGGCCACGCAGTATTTT. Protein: CANSLAAVVAQATQYF.

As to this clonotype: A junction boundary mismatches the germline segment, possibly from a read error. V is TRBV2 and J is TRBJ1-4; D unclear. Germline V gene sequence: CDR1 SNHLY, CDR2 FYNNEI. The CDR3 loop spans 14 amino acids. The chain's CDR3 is CASRATTTDEKLFF. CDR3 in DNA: TGTGCCAGCAGGGCCACGACAACTGATGAAAAACTGTTTTTT.

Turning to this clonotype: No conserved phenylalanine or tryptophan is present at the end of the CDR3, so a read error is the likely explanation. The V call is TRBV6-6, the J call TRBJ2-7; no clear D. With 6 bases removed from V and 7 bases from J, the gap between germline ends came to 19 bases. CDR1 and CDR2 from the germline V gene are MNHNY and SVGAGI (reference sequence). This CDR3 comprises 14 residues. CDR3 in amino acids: CASRARTKAREQYL. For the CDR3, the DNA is TGTGCCAGCAGAGCTAGGACCAAGGCCCGGGAGCAGTACTTA.

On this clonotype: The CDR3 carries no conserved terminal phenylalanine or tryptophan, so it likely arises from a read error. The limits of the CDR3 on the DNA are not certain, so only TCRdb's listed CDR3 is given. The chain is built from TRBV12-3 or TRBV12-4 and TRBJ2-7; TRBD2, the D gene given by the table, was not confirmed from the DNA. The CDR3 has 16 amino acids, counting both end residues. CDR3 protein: CASSLLAGGPPYEQYL.

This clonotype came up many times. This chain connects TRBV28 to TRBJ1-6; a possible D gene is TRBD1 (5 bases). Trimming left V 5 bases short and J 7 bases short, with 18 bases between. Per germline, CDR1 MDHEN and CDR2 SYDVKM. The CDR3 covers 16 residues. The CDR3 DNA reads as TGTGCCAGCAGTCGATCCACGACGGGGCGAAATTCACCCCTCCACTTT. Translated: CASSRSTTGRNSPLHF.

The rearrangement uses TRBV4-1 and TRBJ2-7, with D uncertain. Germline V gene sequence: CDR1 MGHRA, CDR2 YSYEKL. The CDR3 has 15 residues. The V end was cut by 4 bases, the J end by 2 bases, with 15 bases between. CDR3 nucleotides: TGCGCCAGCAGCCCCGCCTATTTGACCCCCTACGAGCAGTACTTC. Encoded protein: CASSPAYLTPYEQYF.

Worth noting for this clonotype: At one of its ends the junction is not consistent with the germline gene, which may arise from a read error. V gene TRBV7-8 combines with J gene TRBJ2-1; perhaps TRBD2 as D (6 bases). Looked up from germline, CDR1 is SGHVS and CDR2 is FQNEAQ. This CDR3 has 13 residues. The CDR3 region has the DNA TGTGCCAGGAGCACCGCTAGCGTCGATGAGCTGTTCTTC. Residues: CARSTASVDELFF.

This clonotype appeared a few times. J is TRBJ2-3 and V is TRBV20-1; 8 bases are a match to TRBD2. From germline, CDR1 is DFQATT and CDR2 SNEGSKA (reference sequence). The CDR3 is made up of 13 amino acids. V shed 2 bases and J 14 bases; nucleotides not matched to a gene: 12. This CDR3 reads CSARTSGSLYLYF. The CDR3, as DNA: TGCAGTGCTAGAACCAGCGGGAGTCTATACCTGTATTTT.

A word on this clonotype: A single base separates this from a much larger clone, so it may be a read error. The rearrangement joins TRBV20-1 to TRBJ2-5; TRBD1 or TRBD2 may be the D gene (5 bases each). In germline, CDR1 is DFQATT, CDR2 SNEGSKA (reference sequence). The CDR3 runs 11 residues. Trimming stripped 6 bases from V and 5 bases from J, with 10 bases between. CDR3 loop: CSAWDEETQYF. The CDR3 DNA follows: TGCAGTGCGTGGGACGAGGAGACCCAGTACTTC.

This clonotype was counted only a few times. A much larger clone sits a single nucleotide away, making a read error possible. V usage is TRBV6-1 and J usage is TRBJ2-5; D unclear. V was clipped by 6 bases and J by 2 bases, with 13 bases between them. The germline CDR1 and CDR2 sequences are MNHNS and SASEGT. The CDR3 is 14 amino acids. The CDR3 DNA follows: TGTGCCAGCAGATCGTGCTTTATTCAAGAGACCCAGTACTTC. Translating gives CASRSCFIQETQYF.

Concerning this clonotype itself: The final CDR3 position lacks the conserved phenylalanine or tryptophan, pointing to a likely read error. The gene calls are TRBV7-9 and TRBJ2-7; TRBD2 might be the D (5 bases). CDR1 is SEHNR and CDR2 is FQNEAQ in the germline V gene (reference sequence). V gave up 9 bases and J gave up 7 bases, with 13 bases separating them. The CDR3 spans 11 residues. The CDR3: CASSDDWEQYL. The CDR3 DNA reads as TGTGCCAGTAGCGATGATTGGGAGCAGTACTTA.

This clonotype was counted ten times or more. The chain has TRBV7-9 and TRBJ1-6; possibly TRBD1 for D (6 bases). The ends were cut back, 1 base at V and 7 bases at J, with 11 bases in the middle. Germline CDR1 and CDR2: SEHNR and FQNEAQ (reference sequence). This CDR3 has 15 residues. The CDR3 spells CASSLEGGANSPLHF. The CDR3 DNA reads TGTGCCAGCAGCTTAGAGGGGGGCGCAAATTCACCCCTCCACTTT.

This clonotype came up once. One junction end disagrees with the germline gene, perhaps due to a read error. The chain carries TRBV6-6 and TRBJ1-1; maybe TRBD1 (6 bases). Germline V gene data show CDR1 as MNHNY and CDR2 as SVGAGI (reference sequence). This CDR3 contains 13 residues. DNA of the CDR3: TGTGTCAGCAGTGTGGGGGCAGATACTGAAGCTTTCTTT. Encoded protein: CVSSVGADTEAFF.

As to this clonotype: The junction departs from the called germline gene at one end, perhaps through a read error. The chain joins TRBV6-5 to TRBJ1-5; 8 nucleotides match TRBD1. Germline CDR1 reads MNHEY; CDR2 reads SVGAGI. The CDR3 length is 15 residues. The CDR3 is CVSSSGTGGPQPQHF. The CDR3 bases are TGTGTCAGCAGTAGCGGGACAGGCGGGCCTCAGCCCCAGCATTTT.

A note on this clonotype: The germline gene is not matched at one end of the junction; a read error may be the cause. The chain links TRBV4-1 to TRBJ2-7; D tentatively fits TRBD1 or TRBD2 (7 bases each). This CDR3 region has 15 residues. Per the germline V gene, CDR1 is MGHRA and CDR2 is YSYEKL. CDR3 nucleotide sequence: TGTACCAGCAGCCCTCGGGGAGGGGGCTCCTACGAACAGTACTTC. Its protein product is CTSSPRGGGSYEQYF.

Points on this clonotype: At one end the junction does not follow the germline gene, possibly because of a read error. CDR3 bases: TGTGCCGGCAGATTAAGTGGGAGACCCTACGAGCAGTACTTC. Amino acid sequence: CAGRLSGRPYEQYF. The chain recombines TRBV7-2 with TRBJ2-7, with D possibly being TRBD2 (5 bases). This CDR3 contains 14 residues. CDR1 and CDR2 (germline): SGHTA, FQGNSA.

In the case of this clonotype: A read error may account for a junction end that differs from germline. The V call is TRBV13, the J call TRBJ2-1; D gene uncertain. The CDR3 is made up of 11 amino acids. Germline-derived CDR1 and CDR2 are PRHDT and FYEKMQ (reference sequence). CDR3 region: CANSDRNEQFF. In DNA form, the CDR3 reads TGTGCCAACAGCGATAGGAATGAGCAGTTCTTC.

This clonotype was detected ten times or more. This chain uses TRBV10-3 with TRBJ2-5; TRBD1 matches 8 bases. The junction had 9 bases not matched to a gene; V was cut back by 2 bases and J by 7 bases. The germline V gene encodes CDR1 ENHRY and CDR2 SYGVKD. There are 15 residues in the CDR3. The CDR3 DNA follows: TGTGCCATCAGTGAGCTCGACAGGGGTGATGCGACCCAGTACTTC. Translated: CAISELDRGDATQYF.

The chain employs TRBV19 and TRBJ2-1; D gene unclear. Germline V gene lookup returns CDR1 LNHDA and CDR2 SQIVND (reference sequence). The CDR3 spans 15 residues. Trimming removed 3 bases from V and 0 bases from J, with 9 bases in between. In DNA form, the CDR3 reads TGTGCCAGTAGTATGCAGGCCGACTCCTACAATGAGCAGTTCTTC. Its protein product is CASSMQADSYNEQFF.

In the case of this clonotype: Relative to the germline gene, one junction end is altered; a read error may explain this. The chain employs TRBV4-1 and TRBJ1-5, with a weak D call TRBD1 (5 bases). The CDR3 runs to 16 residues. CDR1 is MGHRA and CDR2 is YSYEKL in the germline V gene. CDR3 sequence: CTSSHQIGANNQPQHF. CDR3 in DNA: TGCACCAGTAGCCACCAAATTGGGGCCAACAATCAGCCCCAGCATTTT.

The CDR3 protein is CASSPPPLAWIAKNIQYF. Written as DNA, the CDR3 is TGTGCCAGCAGCCCACCCCCGCTAGCGTGGATAGCCAAAAACATTCAGTACTTC. This chain joins TRBV4-2 and TRBJ2-4; D is possibly TRBD2 (6 bases). The V gene's germline CDR1 is LGHNA and CDR2 YNFKEQ. Between the trimmed V and J ends, which lost 4 bases and 0 bases, there was a span of 19 bases. This CDR3 contains 18 residues.

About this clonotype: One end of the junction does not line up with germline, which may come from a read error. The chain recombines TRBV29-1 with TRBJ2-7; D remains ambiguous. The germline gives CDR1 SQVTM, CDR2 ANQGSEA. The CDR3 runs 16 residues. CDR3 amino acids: CSAEDQEATPSYEQYF. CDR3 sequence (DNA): TGCAGCGCTGAAGATCAAGAGGCCACTCCTTCTTACGAGCAGTACTTC.

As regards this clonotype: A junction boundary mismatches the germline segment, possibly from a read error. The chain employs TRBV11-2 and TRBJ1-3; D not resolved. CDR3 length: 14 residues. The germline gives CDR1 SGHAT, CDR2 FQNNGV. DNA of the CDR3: TGTGCTAGCAGCCTCACGGGCTCTGGAAACACCATATATTTT. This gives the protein CASSLTGSGNTIYF.

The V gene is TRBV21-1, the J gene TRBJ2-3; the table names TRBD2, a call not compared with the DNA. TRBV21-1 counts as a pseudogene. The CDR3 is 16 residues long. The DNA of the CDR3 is TGTACCAGCATCCCGGAGGTGGCTAGTGGGAGAGGTACGCAGTATTTT. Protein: CTSIPEVASGRGTQYF.

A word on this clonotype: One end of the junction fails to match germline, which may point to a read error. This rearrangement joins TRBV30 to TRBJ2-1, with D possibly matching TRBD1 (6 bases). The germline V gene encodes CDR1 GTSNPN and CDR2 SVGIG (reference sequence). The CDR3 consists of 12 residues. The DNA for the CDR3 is TGTGCCTGGACTGTGAATCTGGGCAGGGGCCTCTTC. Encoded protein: CAWTVNLGRGLF.

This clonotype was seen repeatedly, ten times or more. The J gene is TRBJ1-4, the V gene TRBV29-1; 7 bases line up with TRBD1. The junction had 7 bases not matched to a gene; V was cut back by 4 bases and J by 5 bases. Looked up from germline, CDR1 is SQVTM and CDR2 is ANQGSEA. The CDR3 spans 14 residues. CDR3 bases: TGCAGCGTTGCAGGGACAGCAAGGAATGAAAAACTGTTTTTT. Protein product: CSVAGTARNEKLFF.